Described below is a single T cell receptor (beta chain) sequence and its context. Its antigen is unknown. This specimen belongs to a study of OX40 agonist ivuxolimab in advanced cancers. Across the whole study: Patients' therapy was ivuxolimab, an antibody that acts as an agonist of OX40 (CD134). Findings and limits, study-wide: Dosing at 0.1 to 3.0 mg/kg was accompanied by clonal expansion of CD4+ and CD8+ blood T cells by week 6. Patients who responded partially at 0.1-3.0 mg/kg showed clonal expansion ranking among the lowest.

V was trimmed by 2 bases and J by 0 bases, leaving 11 bases between them. This CDR3 comprises 16 residues. Germline CDR1 and CDR2: LNHDA and SQIVND (reference sequence). The table came from immunoSEQ multiplex PCR; TCRdb's copy has only in-frame clones and leaves some out. The table records about 64,000 clones, roughly 84% of them present only once. Sequencing used CD4+ or CD8+ T cells sorted from blood, obtained in a trial of the OX40 agonist ivuxolimab. The TCR comes from an adult with an advanced solid tumor such as melanoma, head and neck, liver or kidney cancer. The chain links TRBV19 to TRBJ1-5; D is perhaps TRBD1 (5 bases). In DNA, the CDR3 is TGTGCCAGTAGTATACGGGACTCTTATAGCAATCAGCCCCAGCATTTT. Translating gives CASSIRDSYSNQPQHF. Full variable domain (rest looked up from reference TRBV19 and TRBJ1-5): DGGITQSPKYLFRKEGQNVTLSCEQNLNHDAMYWYRQDPGQGLRLIYYSQIVNDFQKGDIAEGYSVSREKKESFPLTVTSAQKNPTAFYLCASSIRDSYSNQPQHFGDGTRLSIL.